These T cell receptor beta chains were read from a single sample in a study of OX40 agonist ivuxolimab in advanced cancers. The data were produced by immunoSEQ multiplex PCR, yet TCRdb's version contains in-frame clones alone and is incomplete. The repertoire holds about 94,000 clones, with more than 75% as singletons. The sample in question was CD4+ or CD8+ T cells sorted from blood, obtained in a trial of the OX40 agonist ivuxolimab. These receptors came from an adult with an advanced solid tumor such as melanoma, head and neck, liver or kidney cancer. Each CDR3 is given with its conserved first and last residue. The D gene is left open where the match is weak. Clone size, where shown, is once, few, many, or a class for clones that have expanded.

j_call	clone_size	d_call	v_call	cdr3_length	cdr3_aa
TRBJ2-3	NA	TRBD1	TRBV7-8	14	CASSLGQGADTQYF
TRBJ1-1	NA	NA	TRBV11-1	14	CASSPDRPRTEAFF
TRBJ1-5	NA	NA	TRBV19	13	CASSSGREQPQHF
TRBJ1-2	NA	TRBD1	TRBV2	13	CASRTGGADGYTF
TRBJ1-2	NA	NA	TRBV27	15	CASKRGGTGDYGYTF
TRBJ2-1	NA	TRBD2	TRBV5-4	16	CASSQTLAGGLNEQFF
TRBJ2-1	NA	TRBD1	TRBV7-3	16	CASSLLGQGAIHEQFF
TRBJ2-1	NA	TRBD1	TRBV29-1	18	CSVEGGTGQGRSYNEQFF
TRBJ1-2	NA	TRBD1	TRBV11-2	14	CASSLVGTAYGYTF
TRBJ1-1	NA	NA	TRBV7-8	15	CASSSRGIANTEAFF
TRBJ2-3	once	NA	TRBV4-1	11	CASSQSDTQYF
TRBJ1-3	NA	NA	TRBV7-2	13	CASSLAAGRQLYF
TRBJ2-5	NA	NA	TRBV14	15	CASSQGLRAQETQYF
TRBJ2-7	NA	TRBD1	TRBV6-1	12	CASSTGEREQYF
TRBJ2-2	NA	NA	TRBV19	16	CASIGEDIPNTGELFF
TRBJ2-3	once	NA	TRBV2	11	CASTSTDTQYF
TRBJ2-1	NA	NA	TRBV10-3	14	CASHRGGLDNEQFF
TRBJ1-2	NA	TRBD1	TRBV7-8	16	CASSLAGTGLGDGYTF
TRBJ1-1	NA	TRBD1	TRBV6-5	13	CASHRTGGTEAFF
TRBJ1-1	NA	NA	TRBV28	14	CASSSPGMNTEAFF
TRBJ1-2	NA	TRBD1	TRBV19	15	CASAPGQGISYGYTF
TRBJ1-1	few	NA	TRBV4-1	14	CASSQVGRRSEAFF
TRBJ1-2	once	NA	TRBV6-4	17	CASNLSWGRRLDYGYTF
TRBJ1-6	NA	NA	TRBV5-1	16	CASSSTLRTALSPLHF
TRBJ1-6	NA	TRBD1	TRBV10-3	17	CAIRAGQGAAYNSPLHF
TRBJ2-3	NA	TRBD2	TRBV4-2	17	CASSQETSGGGTDTQYF
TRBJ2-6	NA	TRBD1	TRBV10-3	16	CAVGRDRTGGANVLTF
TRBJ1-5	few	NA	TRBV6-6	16	CASSYGRGTSSQPQHF
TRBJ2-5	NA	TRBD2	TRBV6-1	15	CASSELAGGRETQYF
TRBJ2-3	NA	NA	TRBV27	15	CASSQIQGRTDTQYF
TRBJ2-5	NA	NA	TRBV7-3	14	CASSLGSAGQTQYF
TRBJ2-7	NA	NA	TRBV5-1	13	CASSLDGNYEQYF
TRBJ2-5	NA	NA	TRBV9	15	CASSAYGEAQETQYF
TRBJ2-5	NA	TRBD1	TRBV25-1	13	CASRQGVQETQYF
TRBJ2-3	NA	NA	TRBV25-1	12	CASSIGTDTQYF
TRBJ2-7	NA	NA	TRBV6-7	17	CASSYSFSGVISYEQYF
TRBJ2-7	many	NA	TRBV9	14	CASSVAPSGYEQYF
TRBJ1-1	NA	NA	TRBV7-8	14	CASSPPRGNTEAFF
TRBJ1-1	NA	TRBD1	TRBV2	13	CASRGTADTEAFF
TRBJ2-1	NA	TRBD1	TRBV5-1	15	CASSPEGAGYNEQFF
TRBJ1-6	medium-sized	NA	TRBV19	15	CASSTSGRGGSPLHF
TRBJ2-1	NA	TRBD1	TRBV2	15	CASGRDRPSYNEQFF
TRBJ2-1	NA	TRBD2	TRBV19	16	CASSIVSGGPYNEQFF
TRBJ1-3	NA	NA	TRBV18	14	CASSQIDSGNTIYF
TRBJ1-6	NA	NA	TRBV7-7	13	CASSLGVNSPLHF
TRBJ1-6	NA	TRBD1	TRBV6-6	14	CASSYHRDRSPLHF
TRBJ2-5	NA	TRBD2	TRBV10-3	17	CAISESKGTSTQETQYF
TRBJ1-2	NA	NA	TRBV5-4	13	CASSLDRRYGYTF
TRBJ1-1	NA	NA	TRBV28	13	CASSGISGTEAFF
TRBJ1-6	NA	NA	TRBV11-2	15	CASSTPGRKTSPLHF
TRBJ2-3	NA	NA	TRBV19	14	CASRPGASTDTQYF
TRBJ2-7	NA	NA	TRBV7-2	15	CASSLVPGSSYEQYF
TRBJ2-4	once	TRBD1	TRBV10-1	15	CASSESPGGKNIQYF
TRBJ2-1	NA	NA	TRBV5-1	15	CASSLGSESYNEQFF
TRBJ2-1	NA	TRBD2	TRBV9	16	CASSVGAGASYNEQFF